The 22 T cell receptor beta chains reported below all come from one sample, sequenced in a study of identical twins. Via MiXCR, TCRdb re-called the 5' RACE reads, giving one row per CDR3 protein. The sample holds 450,000 or so distinct CDR3 sequences, over 12% seen once. These data are also associated with another study on yellow fever vaccine responses in identical twins.

The sample comprised CD4+ T cells sorted from blood. The receptors were sampled from a woman between 18 and 30 years old in good health.

This chain links TRBV28 with TRBJ1-5; D unresolved. This CDR3 contains 16 residues. The V end lost 5 bases, the J end lost 6 bases, and 20 bases lay between the germline ends. Germline CDR1 reads MDHEN; CDR2 reads SYDVKM. CDR3 DNA sequence: TGTGCCAGCAGTGCATATACAGACGGGTTGGGTCAGCCCCAGCATTTT. Protein sequence: CASSAYTDGLGQPQHF.

V and J are TRBV7-9 and TRBJ2-1; 12 nucleotides agree with TRBD2. The length of the CDR3 is 14 residues. Per the germline V gene, CDR1 is SEHNR and CDR2 is FQNEAQ (reference sequence). The V and J ends lost 5 bases and 9 bases, in that order; junction bases with no gene match: 5. CDR3 nucleotides: TGTGCCAGCAGCCCGGGACTAGCGGGCTTTGAGCAGTTCTTC. It translates to CASSPGLAGFEQFF.

This clonotype has just a few counts. This rearrangement joins TRBV10-3 to TRBJ2-1; perhaps TRBD1 as D (6 bases). The CDR3 is 16 residues long. V lost 3 bases and J lost 6, with 18 bases in between. Looked up from germline, CDR1 is ENHRY and CDR2 is SYGVKD. CDR3 loop: CAISDRQAIPGNEQFF. For the CDR3, the DNA is TGTGCCATCAGTGATAGACAGGCTATCCCTGGCAATGAGCAGTTCTTC.

With respect to this clonotype: A much larger clone differs by one base, so this may be a read error. The chain carries TRBV10-3 and TRBJ2-7; D is uncertain. Germline lookup yields CDR1 ENHRY and CDR2 SYGVKD. This CDR3 is built from 11 residues. Trimming pared 4 bases from V and 0 bases from J, leaving 1 base between. In DNA form, the CDR3 reads TGTGCCATCAGTGCCTCCTACGAGCAGTACTTC. Amino acid sequence: CAISASYEQYF.

V usage is TRBV7-9 and J usage is TRBJ2-2; TRBD1 matches 8 bases. This CDR3 has 14 amino acids. Per the germline V gene, CDR1 is SEHNR and CDR2 is FQNEAQ (reference sequence). Unmatched junction bases numbered 4, after V lost 7 bases and J lost 3 bases. CDR3 DNA sequence: TGTGCCAGCATCTCGGACAGGGACACCGGGGAGCTGTTTTTT. Its protein product is CASISDRDTGELFF.

The chain has TRBV28 and TRBJ2-7; D perhaps matches TRBD1 (6 bases). This CDR3 comprises 14 residues. Germline V gene sequence: CDR1 MDHEN, CDR2 SYDVKM. The ends were cut back, 6 bases at V and 1 base at J, with 13 bases in the middle. The CDR3 nucleotides read TGTGCCAGCAGCAGCCCTCAGGGGTCCTACGAGCAGTACTTC. Translation: CASSSPQGSYEQYF.

This clonotype was seen a few times. The chain carries TRBV7-9 and TRBJ1-1, with D unresolved. Trimming cost V 0 bases and J 5 bases, with 10 bases left between them. Per the germline V gene, CDR1 is SEHNR and CDR2 is FQNEAQ (reference sequence). The CDR3 length is 14 residues. The CDR3 nucleotides read TGTGCCAGCAGCTTAGCGACCGGGAAGACTGAAGCTTTCTTT. It is translated as CASSLATGKTEAFF.

This clonotype has a count of ten or more. This sequence joins TRBV27 and TRBJ2-3, with a possible D match to TRBD2 (5 bases). Looked up from germline, CDR1 is MNHEY and CDR2 is SMNVEV (reference sequence). CDR3 length: 15 amino acids. V was clipped by 7 bases and J by 4 bases, with 18 bases between them. CDR3 amino acids: CASTPLEGRSDTQYF. Here the CDR3 DNA reads TGTGCCAGCACCCCCCTCGAGGGTAGGTCAGATACGCAGTATTTT.

CDR3 amino acids: CASSRGQGIGELFF. The CDR3 DNA follows: TGTGCCAGCAGCAGAGGACAGGGGATCGGGGAGCTGTTTTTT. The chain recombines TRBV3-1 with TRBJ2-2, with 9 bases that match TRBD1. Germline CDR1 is LGHDT and CDR2 is YNNKEL (reference sequence). There are 14 residues in the CDR3. Germline trimming cut 5 bases from V and 7 bases from J; bases unmatched to any gene: 5.

The chain has TRBV25-1 and TRBJ2-3, with TRBD1 matching over 9 bases. CDR3 length: 21 residues. CDR1 MGHDK and CDR2 SYGVNS come from the germline V gene. The J segment lost 2 bases and the V segment lost 6 bases, leaving 24 bases of the junction unmatched. Written as DNA, the CDR3 is TGTGCCAGCAGGCCAAGGCCCCTCCAACATAACAGGGGGCGAGACACAGATACGCAGTATTTT. Amino acids: CASRPRPLQHNRGRDTDTQYF. Full variable domain (missing parts from reference TRBV25-1 and TRBJ2-3): EADIYQTPRYLVIGTGKKITLECSQTMGHDKMYWYQQDPGMELHLIHYSYGVNSTEKGDLSSESTVSRIRTEHFPLTLESARPSHTSQYLCASRPRPLQHNRGRDTDTQYFGPGTRLTVL.

The table lists this clonotype with a few counts. CDR3 residues: CASSQGTGYTEAFF. CDR3 DNA: TGTGCCAGCAGCCAAGGGACTGGATACACTGAAGCTTTCTTT. The J gene is TRBJ1-1, the V gene TRBV3-1; unclear D gene. The CDR3 contains 14 residues. The V gene lost 1 base and the J gene lost 3 bases, with 9 bases spanning the gap. Germline V lookup: CDR1 LGHDT, CDR2 YNNKEL (reference sequence).

V usage is TRBV6-1 and J usage is TRBJ2-1, with D perhaps assigned TRBD1 or TRBD2 (5 bases each). Trimming took 7 bases from V and 5 from J, leaving 12 bases between them. Germline V gene sequence: CDR1 MNHNS, CDR2 SASEGT. This CDR3 is built from 13 residues. This chain's CDR3 is CASTRGVNNEQFF. For the CDR3, the DNA is TGTGCCAGCACGAGGGGAGTGAACAATGAGCAGTTCTTC.

A note on this clonotype: One end of the junction is discordant with germline, which a read error may explain. The chain couples TRBV12-3 or TRBV12-4 to TRBJ1-4; TRBD1 agrees at 12 bases. This CDR3 comprises 14 residues. DNA for the CDR3: TGTGCCAGCACTTTACCGGGACAGGGGGCAAAACTGTTTTTT. As protein: CASTLPGQGAKLFF.

This chain connects TRBV20-1 to TRBJ1-1; no reliable D call. With 4 bases removed from V and 4 bases from J, the gap between germline ends came to 13 bases. The germline CDR1 and CDR2 sequences are DFQATT and SNEGSKA (reference sequence). The CDR3 is 13 residues long. The CDR3 is CSAIRARGTEAFF. Written as DNA, the CDR3 is TGCAGTGCTATCCGAGCACGGGGCACTGAAGCTTTCTTT.

V usage is TRBV21-1 and J usage is TRBJ2-7. TRBV21-1 is described as a pseudogene. The CDR3 consists of 16 residues. The CDR3 loop reads CASSKGTLTLPYEQYF. The CDR3, as DNA: TGTGCCAGCAGCAAAGGGACCTTAACCCTACCCTACGAGCAGTACTTC.

V gene TRBV12-3 or TRBV12-4 combines with J gene TRBJ2-3, with D possibly being TRBD2 (7 bases). The ends were cut back, 11 bases at V and 5 bases at J, with 14 bases in the middle. The CDR3 contains 12 residues. CDR3: CAVGGGGDTQYF. The CDR3 nucleotides read TGTGCCGTTGGGGGGGGCGGAGATACGCAGTATTTT.

The chain is built from TRBV6-5 and TRBJ1-1, with TRBD1 identical over 10 bases. V lost 2 bases, J lost 4 bases, and 4 bases stayed unmatched. Germline V gene data show CDR1 as MNHEY and CDR2 as SVGAGI. The CDR3 has 15 amino acids. CDR3 sequence reads: CASSYSRTGGTEAFF. The DNA for the CDR3 is TGTGCCAGCAGTTACAGCAGGACAGGGGGCACTGAAGCTTTCTTT.

The genes are TRBV11-2 and TRBJ2-3; D is undetermined. V dropped 0 bases and J dropped 0 bases, with 10 bases sitting between them. The CDR3 runs 16 residues. Germline V CDR1 and CDR2: SGHAT, FQNNGV. The CDR3, as DNA: TGTGCCAGCAGCTTAGATTGGGATACTAGCACAGATACGCAGTATTTT. This sequence encodes CASSLDWDTSTDTQYF.

At least ten counts were recorded for this clonotype. This rearrangement joins TRBV12-3 or TRBV12-4 to TRBJ2-3; 10 nucleotides match TRBD1. The CDR3 has 15 residues. Germline trimming cut 6 bases from V and 3 bases from J; bases unmatched to any gene: 6. The CDR3 DNA sequence: TGTGCCAGCAGCACCCCGGGACAGGGGACAGATACGCAGTATTTT. Translated, it gives CASSTPGQGTDTQYF.

The chain combines TRBV3-1 with TRBJ2-1; D gene ambiguous. V was trimmed by 3 bases and J by 6 bases, leaving 15 bases between them. The CDR3 is 15 residues long. Germline V gene sequence: CDR1 LGHDT, CDR2 YNNKEL (reference sequence). The CDR3 region has the DNA TGTGCCAGCAGCCAGGGGATGGTGATCCTCAATGAGCAGTTCTTC. It specifies CASSQGMVILNEQFF.

The chain couples TRBV5-1 to TRBJ2-2; TRBD1 might be the D (5 bases). Germline lookup yields CDR1 SGHRS and CDR2 YFSETQ. V was clipped by 5 bases and J by 1 base, with 21 bases between them. The CDR3 spans 18 residues. CDR3 sequence (DNA): TGCGCCAGCAGTGTGGTGGGGCGTCTTTCACTGAACACCGGGGAGCTGTTTTTT. This encodes CASSVVGRLSLNTGELFF.

This CDR3 is CASRVGQGARYEQYF. CDR3 nucleotides: TGTGCCAGCAGAGTTGGACAGGGGGCGCGTTACGAGCAGTACTTC. The gene calls are TRBV7-2 and TRBJ2-7; 11 bases map to TRBD1. After removal of 6 bases from V and 4 bases from J, the junction contained 8 bases not matched to a gene. The V gene's germline CDR1 is SGHTA and CDR2 FQGNSA. The CDR3 is 15 amino acids. Full variable domain (remainder filled in from reference TRBV7-2 and TRBJ2-7): GAGVSQSPSNKVTEKGKDVELRCDPISGHTALYWYRQSLGQGLEFLIYFQGNSAPDKSGLPSDRFSAERTGGSVSTLTIQRTQQEDSAVYLCASRVGQGARYEQYFGPGTRLTVT.